This T cell receptor (beta chain) was retrieved from a study of cytotoxic CD8 clonotypes in ibrutinib-treated CLL. Overall study context: The taking of response samples occurred after a median about 12 months of treatment, with a range of 6 to 36.

Germline assignment: CDR1 GTSNPN and CDR2 SVGIG (reference sequence). Trimming cost V 0 bases and J 8 bases, with 9 bases left between them. The CDR3 length is 12 residues. Clones were read by immunoSEQ multiplex PCR, and TCRdb kept only the in-frame ones, dropping some. The sample carries some 70,000 clones, approximately 71% recorded once. The specimen was PBMCs, collected after 12 months of ibrutinib treatment. This sequence was found in a human donor with chronic lymphocytic leukemia. The chain employs TRBV30 and TRBJ2-3; weak D call: TRBD1 (5 bases). The CDR3 DNA reads TGTGCCTGGAGTGTAGGGGATGGTACGCAGTATTTT. The encoded protein is CAWSVGDGTQYF.